These 16 T cell receptor beta chains share one sample of origin, sequenced in a study of vaccination and CD4 T cells after COVID-19. Scientists ran DNA taken from cultured CD4+ T cells through the Oncomine TCR Beta short-read assay for sequencing. TCRdb fed the PCR reads into MiXCR, producing one record per CDR3 protein. This table holds about 11,000 distinct CDR3 sequences, about 38% found once. Sample treatment: roughly 11-day PBMC culture with coronavirus spike peptide pools or control peptides (ViraFEST assay). These receptors have no identified antigens. This specimen was CD4+ T cells from blood, cultured in vitro, taken after SARS-CoV-2 vaccination. These receptors were collected from a human donor who had recovered from COVID-19.

This clonotype was detected only a few times. The genes are TRBV14 and TRBJ1-1, with 7 bases lining up with TRBD1. V gave up 4 bases and J gave up 0 bases; unmatched junction bases: 2. CDR1 and CDR2 (germline): SGHDN, FVKESK. CDR3 length: 14 amino acids. This CDR3 is CASSLQGMNTEAFF. The CDR3, as DNA: TGTGCCAGCAGCCTACAGGGGATGAACACTGAAGCTTTCTTT.

This CDR3 reads CASSRGVEVMQPQHF. CDR3 DNA: TGTGCCAGCAGTAGGGGGGTGGAGGTTATGCAGCCCCAGCATTTT. This chain uses TRBV28 with TRBJ1-5; a possible D gene is TRBD1 (6 bases). The CDR3 spans 15 residues. Trimming removed 5 bases at V and 7 bases at J, with 18 bases between. The germline V gene encodes CDR1 MDHEN and CDR2 SYDVKM.

To note about this clonotype: The conserved phenylalanine or tryptophan is not found at the CDR3 terminus, so this likely reflects a read error. This chain links TRBV7-7 with TRBJ1-1; D is ambiguous. Trimming took 1 base from V and 1 from J, leaving 4 bases between them. This CDR3 spans 13 amino acids. CDR1 and CDR2 from the germline V gene are SSHAT and FNYEAQ (reference sequence). The CDR3 bases are TGTGCCAGCAGCTTAGACACGAACACTGAAGCTTTCTAT. This gives the protein CASSLDTNTEAFY.

The genes are TRBV19 and TRBJ2-1; 8 bases match TRBD1. From germline, CDR1 is LNHDA and CDR2 SQIVND (reference sequence). CDR3 length: 15 residues. The junction had 6 bases not matched to a gene; V was cut back by 3 bases and J by 5 bases. The CDR3: CASSIRDRLHNEQFF. The CDR3 DNA is TGTGCCAGTAGTATCCGGGACAGGCTACACAATGAGCAGTTCTTC.

This clonotype was seen more than once but under ten times. The chain uses TRBV7-2 and TRBJ2-6, with D maybe TRBD2 (5 bases). The CDR3 length is 17 residues. Germline V gene lookup returns CDR1 SGHTA and CDR2 FQGNSA. V lost 1 base and J lost 0, with 10 bases in between. In DNA, the CDR3 is TGTGCCAGCAGCTTAGTTGGGAGAGCCTCTGGGGCCAACGTCCTGACTTTC. It codes for CASSLVGRASGANVLTF.

The chain uses TRBV7-2 and TRBJ2-2, with D hard to call. Trimming took off 5 bases at V and 4 bases at J, with 8 bases between the two ends. Germline V lookup: CDR1 SGHTA, CDR2 FQGNSA. This CDR3 comprises 13 residues. The CDR3 DNA follows: TGTGCCAGCAGCCCCCAGCTCACCGGGGAGCTGTTTTTT. It encodes CASSPQLTGELFF.

This clonotype is termed medium-sized. DNA for the CDR3: TGCGCCAGCAGCCTAATCGCCGGGGACACCGGGGAGCTGTTTTTT. Its translation is CASSLIAGDTGELFF. V gene TRBV4-3 combines with J gene TRBJ2-2; possibly TRBD2 for D (5 bases). V lost 4 bases and J lost 3, with 12 bases in between. Germline V gene lookup returns CDR1 LGHNA and CDR2 YSLEER. The CDR3 extends over 15 amino acids.

The CDR3 region is CASSPRAEGPYGYTF. The CDR3 nucleotides read TGTGCCAGCTCACCACGGGCAGAGGGCCCCTATGGCTACACCTTC. V and J are TRBV18 and TRBJ1-2, with D hard to call. The CDR3 consists of 15 residues. Trimming shortened V by 1 base and J by 4 bases, and 13 bases separated the two germline ends. Germline assignment: CDR1 KGHSH and CDR2 LQKENI. Combining the CDR3 with reference TRBV18 and TRBJ1-2 gives the whole variable domain NAGVMQNPRHLVRRRGQEARLRCSPMKGHSHVYWYRQLPEEGLKFMVYLQKENIIDESGMPKERFSAEFPKEGPSILRIQQVVRGDSAAYFCASSPRAEGPYGYTFGSGTRLTVV.

The rearrangement joins TRBV24-1 to TRBJ2-1, with 12 bases matching TRBD2. Germline CDR1 reads KGHDR; CDR2 reads SFDVKD. The CDR3 spans 18 residues. Trimming at V came to 4 bases and at J to 1 base, leaving 7 bases not matched to a gene. CDR3 loop: CATSDQTSGSASYNEQFF. The CDR3 DNA is TGTGCCACCAGTGACCAGACTAGCGGGAGTGCGTCCTACAATGAGCAGTTCTTC.

The chain combines TRBV6-1 with TRBJ1-2; a weak D match, TRBD1 (5 bases). V lost 3 bases to trimming and J lost 6 bases, with 14 bases between them. Germline V lookup: CDR1 MNHNS, CDR2 SASEGT. The CDR3 has 14 residues. The CDR3 coding sequence is TGTGCCAGCAGTGACCCGACAGCAACTGATGGCTACACCTTC. Translated: CASSDPTATDGYTF.

This clonotype has a handful of counts. The chain has TRBV28 and TRBJ2-7; unclear D gene. The CDR3 contains 12 residues. V was trimmed by 7 bases and J by 2 bases, leaving 9 bases between them. CDR1 and CDR2 (germline): MDHEN, SYDVKM. CDR3 bases: TGTGCCAGCACCCCGAGAACCTACGAGCAGTACTTC. This translates into CASTPRTYEQYF.

This clonotype was seen a handful of times. J is TRBJ2-3 and V is TRBV15; D unresolved. The CDR3 sequence is 12 residues long. Germline V gene lookup returns CDR1 LNHNV and CDR2 YYDKDF (reference sequence). Trimming left V 6 bases short and J 6 bases short, with 10 bases between. CDR3 sequence: CATRSVKDTQYF. CDR3 in DNA: TGTGCCACCAGGTCTGTGAAGGATACGCAGTATTTT.

The chain couples TRBV7-2 to TRBJ2-7, with D possibly being TRBD2 (6 bases). This CDR3 is 18 amino acids long. V dropped 4 bases and J dropped 0 bases, with 22 bases sitting between them. From germline, CDR1 is SGHTA and CDR2 FQGNSA. As DNA, the CDR3 is TGTGCCAGCAGCTCTAGAGGAAGGGGCGGGGCTCGCTCCTACGAGCAGTACTTC. It specifies CASSSRGRGGARSYEQYF.

In this sample, this clonotype turned up a few times. The rearrangement joins TRBV7-2 to TRBJ2-5; tentative D call: TRBD1 (5 bases). V lost 5 bases to trimming and J lost 5 bases, with 15 bases between them. This CDR3 spans 14 amino acids. Per the germline V gene, CDR1 is SGHTA and CDR2 is FQGNSA. The CDR3 sequence: CASSQGPRPETQYF. CDR3 sequence (DNA): TGTGCCAGCAGCCAGGGCCCTAGGCCGGAGACCCAGTACTTC.

This clonotype was recorded once. The V and J genes are TRBV18 and TRBJ1-6; D not resolved. V lost 4 bases to trimming and J lost 0 bases, with 4 bases between them. Germline V gene sequence: CDR1 KGHSH, CDR2 LQKENI. CDR3 length: 14 residues. CDR3 in amino acids: CASSQDSYNSPLHF. As DNA, the CDR3 is TGTGCCAGCTCACAGGACTCCTATAATTCACCCCTCCACTTT.

The V and J genes are TRBV5-5 and TRBJ2-1; the match to TRBD1 covers 7 bases. The CDR3 is made up of 15 amino acids. In germline, CDR1 is SGHKS, CDR2 YYEKEE (reference sequence). V lost 0 bases to trimming and J lost 5 bases; unmatched junction nucleotides: 5. The CDR3 spells CASSLGQGVDNEQFF. The CDR3 coding sequence is TGTGCCAGCAGCTTGGGGCAGGGGGTGGACAATGAGCAGTTCTTC.